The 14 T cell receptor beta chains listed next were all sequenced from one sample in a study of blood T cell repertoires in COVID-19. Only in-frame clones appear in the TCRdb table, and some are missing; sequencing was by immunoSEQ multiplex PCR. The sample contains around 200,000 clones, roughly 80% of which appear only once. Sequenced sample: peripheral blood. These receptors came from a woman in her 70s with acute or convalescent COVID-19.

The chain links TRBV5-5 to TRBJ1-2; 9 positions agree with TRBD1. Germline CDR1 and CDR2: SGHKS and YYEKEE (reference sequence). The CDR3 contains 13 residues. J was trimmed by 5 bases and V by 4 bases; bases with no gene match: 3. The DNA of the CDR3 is TGTGCCAGCAGCGTCGGGACAGGGTATGGCTACACCTTC. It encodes CASSVGTGYGYTF.

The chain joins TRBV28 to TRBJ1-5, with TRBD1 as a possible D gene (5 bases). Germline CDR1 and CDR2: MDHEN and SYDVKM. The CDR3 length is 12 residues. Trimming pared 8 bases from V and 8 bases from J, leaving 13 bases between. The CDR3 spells CASGAVNKPQHF. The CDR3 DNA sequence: TGTGCCAGCGGGGCAGTTAACAAGCCCCAGCATTTT.

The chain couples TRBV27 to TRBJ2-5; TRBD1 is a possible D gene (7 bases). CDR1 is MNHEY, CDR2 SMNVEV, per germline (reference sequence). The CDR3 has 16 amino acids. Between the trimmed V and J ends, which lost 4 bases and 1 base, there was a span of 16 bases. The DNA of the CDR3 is TGTGCCAGCAGTTCCCTCGGAGGGGGCGGCCAAGAGACCCAGTACTTC. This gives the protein CASSSLGGGGQETQYF.

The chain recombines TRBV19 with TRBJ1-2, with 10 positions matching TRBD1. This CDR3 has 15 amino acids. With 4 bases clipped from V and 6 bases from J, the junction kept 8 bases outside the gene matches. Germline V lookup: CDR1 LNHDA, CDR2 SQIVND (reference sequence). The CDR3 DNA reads TGTGCCAGTAGTACCCTTGACAGGGGGCCTGATGGCTACACCTTC. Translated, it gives CASSTLDRGPDGYTF.

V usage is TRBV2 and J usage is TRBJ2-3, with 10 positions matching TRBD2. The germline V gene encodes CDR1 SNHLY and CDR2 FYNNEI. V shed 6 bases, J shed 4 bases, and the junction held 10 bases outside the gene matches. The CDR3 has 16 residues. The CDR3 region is CASSDASGSSSDTQYF. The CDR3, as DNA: TGTGCCAGCAGCGACGCTAGCGGGAGTTCATCAGATACGCAGTATTTT. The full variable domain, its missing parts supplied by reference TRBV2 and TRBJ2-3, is EPEVTQTPSHQVTQMGQEVILRCVPISNHLYFYWYRQILGQKVEFLVSFYNNEISEKSEIFDDQFSVERPDGSNFTLKIRSTKLEDSAMYFCASSDASGSSSDTQYFGPGTRLTVL.

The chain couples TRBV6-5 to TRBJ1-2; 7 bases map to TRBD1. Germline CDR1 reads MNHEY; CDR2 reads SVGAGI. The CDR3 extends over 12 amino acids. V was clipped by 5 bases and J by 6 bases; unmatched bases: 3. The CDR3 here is CASSNTGDGYTF. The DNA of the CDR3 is TGTGCCAGCAGTAATACAGGGGATGGCTACACCTTC.

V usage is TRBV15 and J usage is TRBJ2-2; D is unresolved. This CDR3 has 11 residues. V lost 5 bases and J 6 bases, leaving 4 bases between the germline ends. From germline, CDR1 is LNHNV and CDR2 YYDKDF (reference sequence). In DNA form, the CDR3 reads TGTGCCACCAGCGTATCCGGGGAGCTGTTTTTT. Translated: CATSVSGELFF.

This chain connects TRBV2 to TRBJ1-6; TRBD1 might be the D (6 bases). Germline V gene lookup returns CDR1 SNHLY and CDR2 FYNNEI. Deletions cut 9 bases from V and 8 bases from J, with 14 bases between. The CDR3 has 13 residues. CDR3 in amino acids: CARGTGNDSPLHF. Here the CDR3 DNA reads TGTGCCAGGGGAACAGGGAATGATTCACCCCTCCACTTT.

In DNA, the CDR3 is TGTGCCAGCAGCTTAATCGGACTAGGGGACTACGAGCAGTACTTC. Protein: CASSLIGLGDYEQYF. The chain recombines TRBV7-9 with TRBJ2-7; TRBD2 aligns across 7 bases. The CDR3 extends over 15 amino acids. Germline V lookup: CDR1 SEHNR, CDR2 FQNEAQ (reference sequence). With 2 bases clipped from V and 3 bases from J, the junction kept 7 bases outside the gene matches.

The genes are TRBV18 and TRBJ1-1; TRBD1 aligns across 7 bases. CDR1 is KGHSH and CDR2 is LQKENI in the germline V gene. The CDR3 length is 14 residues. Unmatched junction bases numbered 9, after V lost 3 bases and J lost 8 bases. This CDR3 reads CASSPRAGQTEAFF. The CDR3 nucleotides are TGTGCCAGCTCACCCCGGGCGGGACAGACCGAAGCTTTCTTT.

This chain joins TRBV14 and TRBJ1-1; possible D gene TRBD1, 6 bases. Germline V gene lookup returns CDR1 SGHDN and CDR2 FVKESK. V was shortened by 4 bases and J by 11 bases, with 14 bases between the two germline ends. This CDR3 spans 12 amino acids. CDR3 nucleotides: TGTGCCAGCAGCCTAAACAGGGTCGTGGCTTTCTTT. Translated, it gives CASSLNRVVAFF.

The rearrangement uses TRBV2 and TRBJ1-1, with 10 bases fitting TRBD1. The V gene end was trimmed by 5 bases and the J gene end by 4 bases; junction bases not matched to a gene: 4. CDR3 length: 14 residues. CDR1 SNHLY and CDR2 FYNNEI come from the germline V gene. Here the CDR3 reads CASSRTGGITEAFF. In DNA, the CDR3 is TGTGCCAGCAGTCGGACAGGGGGGATCACTGAAGCTTTCTTT.

CDR3 in amino acids: CASSRGTTQETQYF. The CDR3 DNA sequence: TGTGCCAGCAGCCGAGGGACAACACAAGAGACCCAGTACTTC. This chain connects TRBV7-8 to TRBJ2-5, with a weak D call TRBD1 (6 bases). The CDR3 spans 14 residues. Per germline, CDR1 SGHVS and CDR2 FQNEAQ. V was cut by 5 bases and J by 2 bases, with 12 bases left in between.

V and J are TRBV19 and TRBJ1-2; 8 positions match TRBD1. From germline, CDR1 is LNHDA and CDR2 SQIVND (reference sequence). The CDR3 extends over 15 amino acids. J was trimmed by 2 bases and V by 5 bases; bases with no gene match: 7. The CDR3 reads CASSPDRVTNYGYTF. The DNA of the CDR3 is TGTGCCAGTAGTCCGGACAGGGTGACAAACTATGGCTACACCTTC.